The present entry profiles one T cell receptor beta chain with its context. The data were taken from a study of shared T cell receptors in the human thymus. This CDR3 comprises 14 residues. V was pared by 1 base and J by 4 bases, with 10 bases between. In germline, CDR1 is SEHNR, CDR2 FQNEAQ (reference sequence). Method: immunoSEQ multiplex PCR; TCRdb's copy keeps in-frame clones and lacks some. The profile covers some 400,000 clones, with around 95% appearing a single time and approximately 0.018% taken by the ten largest. This chain uses TRBV7-9 with TRBJ1-2; TRBD1 might be the D (5 bases). Material: thymocytes. The source of this sequence is a human donor. The CDR3 bases are TGTGCCAGCAGCTTAGGGGGGACCACCTATGGCTACACCTTC. It is translated as CASSLGGTTYGYTF.